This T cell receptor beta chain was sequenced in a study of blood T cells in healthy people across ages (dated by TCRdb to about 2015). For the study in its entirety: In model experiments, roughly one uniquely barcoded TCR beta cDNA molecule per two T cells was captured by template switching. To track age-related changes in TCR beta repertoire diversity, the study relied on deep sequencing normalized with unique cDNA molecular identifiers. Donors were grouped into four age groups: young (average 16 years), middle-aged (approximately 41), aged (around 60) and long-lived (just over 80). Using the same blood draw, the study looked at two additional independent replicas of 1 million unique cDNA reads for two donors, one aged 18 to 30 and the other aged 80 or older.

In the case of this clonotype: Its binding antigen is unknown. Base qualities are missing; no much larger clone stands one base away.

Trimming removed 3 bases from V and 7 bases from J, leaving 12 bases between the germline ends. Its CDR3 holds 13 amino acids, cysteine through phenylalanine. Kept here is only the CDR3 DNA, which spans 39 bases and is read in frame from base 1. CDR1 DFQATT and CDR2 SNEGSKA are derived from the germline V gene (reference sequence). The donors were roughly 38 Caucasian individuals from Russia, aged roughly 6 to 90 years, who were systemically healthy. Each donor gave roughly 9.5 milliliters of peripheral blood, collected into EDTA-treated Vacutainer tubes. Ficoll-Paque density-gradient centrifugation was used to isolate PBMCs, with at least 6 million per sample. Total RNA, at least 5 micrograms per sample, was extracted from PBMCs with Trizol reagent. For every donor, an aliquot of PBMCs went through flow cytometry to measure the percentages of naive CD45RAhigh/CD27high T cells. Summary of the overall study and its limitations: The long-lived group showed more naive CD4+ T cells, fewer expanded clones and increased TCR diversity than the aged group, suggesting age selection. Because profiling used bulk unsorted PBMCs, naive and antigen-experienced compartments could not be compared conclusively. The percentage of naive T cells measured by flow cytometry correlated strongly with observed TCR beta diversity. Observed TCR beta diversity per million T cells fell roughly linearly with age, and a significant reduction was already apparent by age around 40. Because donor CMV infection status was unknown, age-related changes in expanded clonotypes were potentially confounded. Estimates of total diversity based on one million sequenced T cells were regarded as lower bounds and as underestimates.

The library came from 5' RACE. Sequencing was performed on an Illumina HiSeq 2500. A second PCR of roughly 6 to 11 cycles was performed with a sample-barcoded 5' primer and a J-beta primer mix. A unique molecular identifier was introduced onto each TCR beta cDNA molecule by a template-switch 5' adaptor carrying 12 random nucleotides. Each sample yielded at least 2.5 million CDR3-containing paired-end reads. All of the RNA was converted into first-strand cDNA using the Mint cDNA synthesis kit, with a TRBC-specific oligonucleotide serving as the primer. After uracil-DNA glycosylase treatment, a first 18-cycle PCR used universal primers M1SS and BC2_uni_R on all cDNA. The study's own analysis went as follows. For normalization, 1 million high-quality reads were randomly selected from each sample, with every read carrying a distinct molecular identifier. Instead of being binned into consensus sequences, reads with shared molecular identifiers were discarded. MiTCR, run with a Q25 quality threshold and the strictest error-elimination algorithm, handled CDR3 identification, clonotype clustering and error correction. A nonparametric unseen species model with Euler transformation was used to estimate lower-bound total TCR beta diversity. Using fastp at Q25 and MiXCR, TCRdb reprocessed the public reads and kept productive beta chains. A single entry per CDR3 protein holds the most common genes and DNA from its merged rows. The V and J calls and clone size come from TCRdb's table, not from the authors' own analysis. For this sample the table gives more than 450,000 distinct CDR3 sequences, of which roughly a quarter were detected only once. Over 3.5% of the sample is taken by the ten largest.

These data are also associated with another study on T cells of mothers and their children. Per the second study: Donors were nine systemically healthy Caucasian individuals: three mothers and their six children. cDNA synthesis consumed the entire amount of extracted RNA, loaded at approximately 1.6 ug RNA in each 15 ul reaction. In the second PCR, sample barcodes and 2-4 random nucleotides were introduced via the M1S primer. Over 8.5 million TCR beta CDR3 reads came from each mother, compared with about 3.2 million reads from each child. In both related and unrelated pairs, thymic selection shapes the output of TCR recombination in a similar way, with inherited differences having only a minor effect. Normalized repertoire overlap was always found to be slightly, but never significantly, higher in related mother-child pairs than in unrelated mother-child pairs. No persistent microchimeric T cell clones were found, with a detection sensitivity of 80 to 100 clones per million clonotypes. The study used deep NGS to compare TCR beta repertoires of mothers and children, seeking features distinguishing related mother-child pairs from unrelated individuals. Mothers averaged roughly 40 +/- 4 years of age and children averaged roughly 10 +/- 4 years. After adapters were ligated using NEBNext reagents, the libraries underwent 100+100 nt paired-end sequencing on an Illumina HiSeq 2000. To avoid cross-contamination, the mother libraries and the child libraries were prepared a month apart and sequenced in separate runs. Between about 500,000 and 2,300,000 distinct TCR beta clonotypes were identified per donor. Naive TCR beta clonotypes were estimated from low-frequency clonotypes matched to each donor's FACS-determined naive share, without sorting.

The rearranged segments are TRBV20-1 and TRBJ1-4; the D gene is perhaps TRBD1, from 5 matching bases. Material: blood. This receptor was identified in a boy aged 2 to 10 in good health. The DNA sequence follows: TGCAGTGCTAGTCCAACAAGGGGTGAAAAACTGTTTTTT. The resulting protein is CSASPTRGEKLFF.